These 8 T cell receptor beta chains originate from one sample sequenced in a study of T cells in Graves' hyperthyroidism and ophthalmopathy. Template material for amplifying TCR beta CDR3 regions consisted of RNA transcripts. The HTBI set primed first-round TCR CDR3 RT-PCR. A single record per CDR3 protein comes from TCRdb applying MiXCR to the multiplex PCR reads. This sample has about 400,000 distinct CDR3 sequences, with around 15% found just once. The sequenced sample was blood. The receptors shown here come from a woman aged 25 to 39 with Graves' ophthalmopathy.

The chain has TRBV7-9 and TRBJ2-2; perhaps TRBD1 as D (5 bases). V lost 5 bases to trimming and J lost 4 bases, with 17 bases between them. This CDR3 region has 16 residues. Germline CDR1 reads SEHNR; CDR2 reads FQNEAQ (reference sequence). The CDR3 DNA follows: TGTGCCAGCAGCCAGTTCGACAGTCAAACCACCGGGGAGCTGTTTTTT. It codes for CASSQFDSQTTGELFF.

This clonotype appeared a few times. A much larger clone lies a single base off, so this may be a read error. The chain recombines TRBV9 with TRBJ2-7; D remains unclear. This CDR3 has 14 amino acids. The germline V gene has CDR1 SGDLS and CDR2 YYNGEE. Trimming shortened V by 0 bases and J by 0 bases, and 7 bases separated the two germline ends. Here the CDR3 reads CASSVEVSSYEQYF. In DNA, the CDR3 is TGTGCCAGCAGCGTAGAGGTCAGCTCCTACGAGCAGTACTTC.

This clonotype came up many times. This rearrangement joins TRBV4-1 to TRBJ1-4; D unclear. The CDR3 runs to 13 residues. Per the germline V gene, CDR1 is MGHRA and CDR2 is YSYEKL. V was shortened by 6 bases and J by 8 bases, with 13 bases between the two germline ends. The CDR3 sequence is CASSKTRLEKLFF. In DNA form, the CDR3 reads TGCGCCAGCAGTAAGACGCGCCTGGAAAAACTGTTTTTT.

Ten or more counts support this clonotype. The CDR3 DNA sequence: TGTGCCAGCAGTTTTCCAGGGAGGGCTTCACCCCTCCACTTT. Its protein product is CASSFPGRASPLHF. V usage is TRBV12-3 or TRBV12-4 and J usage is TRBJ1-6; the D gene is possibly TRBD1 (5 bases). The CDR3 runs 14 residues. V lost 3 bases and J lost 9, with 12 bases in between.

This clonotype was detected a few times. The rearrangement links TRBV29-1 to TRBJ2-1; TRBD2 is a possible D gene (6 bases). The CDR3 extends over 13 amino acids. Germline assignment: CDR1 SQVTM and CDR2 ANQGSEA. V gave up 4 bases and J gave up 3 bases, with 10 bases separating them. The CDR3, as DNA: TGCAGCGTTGGCGGGGTCAACTACAATGAGCAGTTCTTC. Amino acid sequence: CSVGGVNYNEQFF.

This chain uses TRBV13 with TRBJ2-7; 9 bases align to TRBD1. V gave up 5 bases and J gave up 6 bases; unmatched junction bases: 11. The CDR3 has 15 residues. The V gene's germline CDR1 is PRHDT and CDR2 FYEKMQ (reference sequence). The CDR3 coding sequence is TGTGCCAGCAGCATAAAGACCGGGACAGGGTCCGAGCAGTACTTC. Encoded protein: CASSIKTGTGSEQYF. The complete variable domain, with remaining parts taken from reference TRBV13 and TRBJ2-7, reads AAGVIQSPRHLIKEKRETATLKCYPIPRHDTVYWYQQGPGQDPQFLISFYEKMQSDKGSIPDRFSAQQFSDYHSELNMSSLELGDSALYFCASSIKTGTGSEQYFGPGTRLTVT.

This clonotype was seen ten or more times. V usage is TRBV11-3 and J usage is TRBJ2-1; D gene uncertain. Trimming cost V 2 bases and J 2 bases, with 7 bases left between them. The CDR3 spans 14 residues. Germline V CDR1 and CDR2: SGHNT, YENEEA. CDR3: CASSLYKTYNEQFF. CDR3 nucleotide sequence: TGTGCCAGCAGCTTATATAAGACCTACAATGAGCAGTTCTTC.

Notes on this clonotype: The germline gene is not matched at one end of the junction; a read error may be the cause. The CDR3 DNA follows: TGTGCCAGCAGCGTAGGTGGGAACATGAAAACTGAAGCTTTCTTT. Translation gives CASSVGGNMKTEAFF. The chain recombines TRBV9 with TRBJ1-1; D gene uncertain. This CDR3 has 15 residues. CDR1 and CDR2 from the germline V gene are SGDLS and YYNGEE.